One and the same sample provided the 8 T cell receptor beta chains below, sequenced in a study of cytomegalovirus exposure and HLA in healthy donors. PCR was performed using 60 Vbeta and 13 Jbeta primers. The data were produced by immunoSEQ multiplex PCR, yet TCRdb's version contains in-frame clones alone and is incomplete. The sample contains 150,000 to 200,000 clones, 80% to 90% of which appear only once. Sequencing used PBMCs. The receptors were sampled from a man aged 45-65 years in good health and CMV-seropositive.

CDR3 nucleotides: TGTGCTAGTGGTCTTCAACGGGAAAACACCATATATTTT. Its translation: CASGLQRENTIYF. The V call is TRBV12-5, the J call TRBJ1-3; D unclear. Germline CDR1 is LGHNT and CDR2 is FRNRAP. This CDR3 spans 13 amino acids. Trimming left V 5 bases short and J 6 bases short, with 11 bases between.

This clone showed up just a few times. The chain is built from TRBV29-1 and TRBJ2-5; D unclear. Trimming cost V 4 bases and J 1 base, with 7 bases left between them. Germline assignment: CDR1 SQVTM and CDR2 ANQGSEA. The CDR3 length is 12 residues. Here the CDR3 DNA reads TGCAGCGTTGGGAGCTTCCAAGAGACCCAGTACTTC. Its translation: CSVGSFQETQYF. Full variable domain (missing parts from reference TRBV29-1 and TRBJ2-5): SAVISQKPSRDICQRGTSLTIQCQVDSQVTMMFWYRQQPGQSLTLIATANQGSEATYESGFVIDKFPISRPNLTFSTLTVSNMSPEDSSIYLCSVGSFQETQYFGPGTRLLVL.

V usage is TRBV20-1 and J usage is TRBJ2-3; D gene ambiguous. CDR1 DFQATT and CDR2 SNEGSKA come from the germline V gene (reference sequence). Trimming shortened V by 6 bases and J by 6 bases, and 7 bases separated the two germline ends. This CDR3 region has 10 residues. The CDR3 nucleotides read TGCAGTGCCTCGAGCGATACGCAGTATTTT. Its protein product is CSASSDTQYF.

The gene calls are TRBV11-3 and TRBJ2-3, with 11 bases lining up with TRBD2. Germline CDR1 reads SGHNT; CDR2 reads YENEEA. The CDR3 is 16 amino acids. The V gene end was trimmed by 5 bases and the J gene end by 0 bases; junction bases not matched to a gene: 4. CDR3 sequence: CASSLIAGGSTDTQYF. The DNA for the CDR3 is TGTGCCAGCAGCCTAATAGCGGGAGGGAGCACAGATACGCAGTATTTT.

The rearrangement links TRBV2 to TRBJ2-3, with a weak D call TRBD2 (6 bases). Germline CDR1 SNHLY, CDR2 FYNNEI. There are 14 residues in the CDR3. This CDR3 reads CATRTGAGTDTQYF. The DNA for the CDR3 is TGTGCAACCCGGACGGGTGCGGGAACAGATACGCAGTATTTT.

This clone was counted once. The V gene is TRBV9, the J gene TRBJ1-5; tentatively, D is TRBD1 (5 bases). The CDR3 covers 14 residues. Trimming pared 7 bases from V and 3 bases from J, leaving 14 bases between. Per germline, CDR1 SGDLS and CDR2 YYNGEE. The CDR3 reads CASSEGPANQPQHF. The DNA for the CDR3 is TGTGCCAGCTCGGAGGGGCCCGCCAATCAGCCCCAGCATTTT.

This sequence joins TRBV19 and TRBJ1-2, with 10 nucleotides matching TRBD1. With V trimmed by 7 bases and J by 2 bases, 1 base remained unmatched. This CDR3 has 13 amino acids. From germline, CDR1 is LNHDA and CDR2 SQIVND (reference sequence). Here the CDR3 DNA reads TGTGCCAGTACGGACAGGGGGAACTATGGCTACACCTTC. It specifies CASTDRGNYGYTF.

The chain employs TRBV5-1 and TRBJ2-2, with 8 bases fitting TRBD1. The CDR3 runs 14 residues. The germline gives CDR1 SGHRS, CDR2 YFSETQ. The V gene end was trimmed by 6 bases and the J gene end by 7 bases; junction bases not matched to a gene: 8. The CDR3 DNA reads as TGCGCCAGCAACCCGGACAGGGTAGACGGGGAGCTGTTTTTT. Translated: CASNPDRVDGELFF.